Each of the 5 T cell receptor beta chains below was sequenced from the same sample in a study of shared clonotypes between healthy human individuals (dated by TCRdb to 2018 to 2021). Library preparation employed the immunoSEQ multiplex PCR assay. Sourced from immuneACCESS, this table was stored by TCRdb with only in-frame sequences that have V and J called. A share of the clones is absent; for the studies checked, an unresolved V gene accounts for under half, and the remainder has no known explanation. The sample data list approximately 320,000 clones, and approximately 79% of these were observed just once. The ten most abundant clones make up 10% to 13% of the sample. The sequenced material came from memory CD4+ T cells sorted from blood. Taken with the paper, the label for cell subset or site translates to: CD45RA-negative fraction. These receptors were taken from a man aged 25-40 years in good health.

The chain employs TRBV2 and TRBJ1-5; D gene unclear. The length of the CDR3 is 16 residues. V lost 0 bases, J lost 7 bases, and 16 bases lay in between. Germline V lookup: CDR1 SNHLY, CDR2 FYNNEI. CDR3 protein: CASSEAFPMNAQPQHF. DNA of the CDR3: TGTGCCAGCAGTGAAGCGTTCCCGATGAACGCCCAGCCCCAGCATTTT.

The chain is built from TRBV7-2 and TRBJ1-2; possibly TRBD1 for D (6 bases). The CDR3 contains 12 residues. Germline V gene lookup returns CDR1 SGHTA and CDR2 FQGNSA. V was cut by 5 bases and J by 6 bases, with 10 bases left in between. This CDR3 reads CASSLRQDGYTF. CDR3 in DNA: TGTGCCAGCAGCCTAAGACAGGATGGCTACACCTTC.

The genes are TRBV12-5 and TRBJ1-5, with 7 bases identical to TRBD1. The V segment lost 1 base and the J segment 6 bases; nucleotides outside the gene matches: 0. Germline V CDR1 and CDR2: LGHNT, FRNRAP. The CDR3 totals 13 residues. CDR3 residues: CASGLDRGQPQHF. Written as DNA, the CDR3 is TGTGCTAGTGGTTTGGACAGGGGTCAGCCCCAGCATTTT.

The chain carries TRBV14 and TRBJ2-5; a weak D match, TRBD1 (6 bases). Trimming removed 4 bases at V and 5 bases at J, with 11 bases between. Germline V CDR1 and CDR2: SGHDN, FVKESK. The length of the CDR3 is 13 residues. The CDR3 region is CASSRQDGETQYF. The CDR3 DNA sequence: TGTGCCAGCAGCCGACAGGACGGGGAGACCCAGTACTTC. Combining the CDR3 with reference TRBV14 and TRBJ2-5 gives the whole variable domain EAGVTQFPSHSVIEKGQTVTLRCDPISGHDNLYWYRRVMGKEIKFLLHFVKESKQDESGMPNNRFLAERTGGTYSTLKVQPAELEDSGVYFCASSRQDGETQYFGPGTRLLVL.

This sequence joins TRBV2 and TRBJ2-7, with a tentative D call TRBD2 (6 bases). The germline V gene encodes CDR1 SNHLY and CDR2 FYNNEI. Deletions cut 4 bases from V and 6 bases from J, with 16 bases between. The CDR3 is 14 residues long. The CDR3: CASSGSGPSGEQYF. In DNA, the CDR3 is TGTGCCAGCAGTGGTAGCGGCCCCTCGGGCGAGCAGTACTTC.